The clone carrying this TCR beta chain has just one count. Its antigen is still unknown. Repertoires were generated with immunoSEQ multiplex PCR, while TCRdb's copy carries only in-frame clones and drops some. The sample consists of 55,000 to 65,000 clones, roughly 93% of them appearing once. The entry originates in a study of graft-versus-host responses after intestinal transplantation. Study details: Isolated intestinal, liver-intestinal, or multivisceral transplants were what recipients had. Findings of the study overall: In recipient marrow, GvH clones were found, and some appeared first in ileum or blood. Subjects displaying graft-donor T cell macrochimerism possessed elevated graft-versus-host to host-versus-graft clonal ratios inside allografts.

The CDR3 runs 15 residues. The V and J ends lost 1 base and 4 bases respectively, with 10 bases between them. Looked up from germline, CDR1 is SEHNR and CDR2 is FQNEAQ (reference sequence). The chain has TRBV7-9 and TRBJ2-2; D is unclear. The TCR was taken from a human donor who was the organ donor for an intestinal transplant. The material sequenced was unstimulated CD4+ T cells sorted from spleen or lymph node cells, taken before transplant. In DNA, the CDR3 is TGTGCCAGCAGCTTAGACGGACGGGCCACCGGGGAGCTGTTTTTT. Protein sequence: CASSLDGRATGELFF.